One sample yielded the 21 T cell receptor beta chains listed below, sequenced in a study of cytomegalovirus exposure and HLA in healthy donors. PCR used 60 Vbeta primers and 13 Jbeta primers. TCRdb's table, derived via immunoSEQ multiplex PCR, lists solely in-frame clones and lacks some. The table includes approximately 180,000 clones, 12% detected once. The sequencing sample was made of PBMCs. These receptors were obtained from a man in his forties or fifties in good health and CMV-seropositive.

The chain uses TRBV7-9 and TRBJ2-7, with 7 bases identical to TRBD2. In germline, CDR1 is SEHNR, CDR2 FQNEAQ (reference sequence). Trimming at V came to 0 bases and at J to 1 base, leaving 3 bases not matched to a gene. The CDR3 covers 15 residues. This CDR3 is CASSLALATSYEQYV. CDR3 nucleotide sequence: TGTGCCAGCAGCTTAGCACTAGCGACATCCTACGAGCAGTACGTC.

The V call is TRBV6-5, the J call TRBJ1-2; the D gene is possibly TRBD1 (6 bases). This CDR3 comprises 13 residues. V shed 7 bases and J shed 3 bases, with 12 bases lying between them. Germline CDR1 and CDR2: MNHEY and SVGAGI. Here the CDR3 reads CASTTDRDYGYTF. The CDR3 bases are TGTGCCAGCACCACGGACAGAGACTATGGCTACACCTTC.

The rearrangement uses TRBV6-6 and TRBJ1-4; 9 bases map to TRBD1. From germline, CDR1 is MNHNY and CDR2 SVGAGI (reference sequence). The CDR3 totals 15 residues. The ends lost 5 bases at V and 8 bases at J; junction bases unmatched: 9. This CDR3 is CASSARQGGLEKLFF. CDR3 nucleotide sequence: TGTGCCAGCAGTGCGAGACAGGGGGGTTTGGAAAAACTGTTTTTT.

V is TRBV5-1 and J is TRBJ2-3, with 7 bases lining up with TRBD1. Per the germline V gene, CDR1 is SGHRS and CDR2 is YFSETQ. V shed 4 bases, J shed 2 bases, and the junction held 13 bases outside the gene matches. This CDR3 is built from 17 residues. For the CDR3, the DNA is TGCGCCAGCAGCAAACGAAGGACAGGACAATTCACAGATACGCAGTATTTT. It codes for CASSKRRTGQFTDTQYF. Filled out from reference TRBV5-1 and TRBJ2-3, the complete variable domain reads KAGVTQTPRYLIKTRGQQVTLSCSPISGHRSVSWYQQTPGQGLQFLFEYFSETQRNKGNFPGRFSGRQFSNSRSEMNVSTLELGDSALYLCASSKRRTGQFTDTQYFGPGTRLTVL.

Here the CDR3 reads CASSGQGASEQFF. CDR3 bases: TGTGCCAGCAGCGGACAGGGGGCCAGTGAGCAGTTCTTC. This rearrangement joins TRBV2 to TRBJ2-1; 11 bases map to TRBD1. The CDR3 extends over 13 amino acids. J lost 9 bases, V lost 6 bases, and 4 bases had no gene match. Germline assignment: CDR1 SNHLY and CDR2 FYNNEI.

This clone has a handful of counts. The chain uses TRBV14 and TRBJ1-2, with D possibly being TRBD1 (5 bases). This CDR3 comprises 12 residues. V was trimmed by 4 bases and J by 9 bases, leaving 12 bases between them. CDR1 and CDR2 (germline): SGHDN, FVKESK. The CDR3, as DNA: TGTGCCAGCAGCCTAACCGACAGTCGCTACACCTTC. This encodes CASSLTDSRYTF.

This sequence joins TRBV7-9 and TRBJ2-7; unclear D gene. The CDR3 covers 15 residues. Per germline, CDR1 SEHNR and CDR2 FQNEAQ (reference sequence). V was cut by 5 bases and J by 3 bases, with 17 bases left in between. This CDR3 reads CASSPLLPRFYEQYF. CDR3 nucleotides: TGTGCCAGCAGCCCTTTATTGCCCCGGTTCTACGAGCAGTACTTC.

The chain joins TRBV9 to TRBJ2-5, with D perhaps TRBD1 (5 bases). This CDR3 is built from 16 residues. Trimming pared 4 bases from V and 2 bases from J, leaving 18 bases between. Germline V CDR1 and CDR2: SGDLS, YYNGEE. CDR3 nucleotides: TGTGCCAGCAGCCCTTTTTCGACAGACCTACAAGAGACCCAGTACTTC. Translation: CASSPFSTDLQETQYF.

The sample holds a few counts of this clone. The chain employs TRBV6-5 and TRBJ2-5, with D tentatively TRBD2 (6 bases). CDR1 is MNHEY, CDR2 SVGAGI, per germline. Trimming pared 5 bases from V and 9 bases from J, leaving 13 bases between. There are 12 residues in the CDR3. CDR3 nucleotides: TGTGCCAGCAGTACTACTGGAGGGGCCCAGTACTTC. This sequence encodes CASSTTGGAQYF.

This chain links TRBV9 with TRBJ2-3; TRBD2 aligns across 12 bases. The CDR3 runs to 16 residues. The V segment lost 4 bases and the J segment 1 base; nucleotides outside the gene matches: 4. Germline CDR1 and CDR2: SGDLS and YYNGEE. Here the CDR3 reads CASSMTSGGRTDTQYF. The CDR3 region has the DNA TGTGCCAGCAGCATGACTAGCGGGGGTCGCACAGATACGCAGTATTTT.

The sample holds a few counts of this clone. The chain uses TRBV4-3 and TRBJ2-1, with 9 bases identical to TRBD2. The CDR3 spans 16 residues. Germline lookup yields CDR1 LGHNA and CDR2 YSLEER. Trimming at V came to 0 bases and at J to 9 bases, leaving 9 bases not matched to a gene. Here the CDR3 DNA reads TGCGCCAGCAGCCAAGATTGGGCGGGGGGGCTACTTGAGCAGTTCTTC. Amino acid sequence: CASSQDWAGGLLEQFF.

Regarding this clone: This specimen includes other DNA sequences encoding the same CDR3. The rearrangement uses TRBV7-2 and TRBJ2-1, with unresolved D. V was trimmed by 4 bases and J by 2 bases, leaving 3 bases between them. The CDR3 sequence is 12 residues long. CDR1 SGHTA and CDR2 FQGNSA come from the germline V gene. The CDR3: CASSSTYNEQFF. The CDR3 DNA reads as TGTGCCAGCAGCTCCACCTACAATGAGCAGTTCTTC.

The genes are TRBV6-5 and TRBJ1-1; 7 bases line up with TRBD1. The CDR3 runs to 14 residues. In germline, CDR1 is MNHEY, CDR2 SVGAGI. Losses at the gene ends were 8 bases for V and 0 bases for J; bases not matched to a gene: 6. As DNA, the CDR3 is TGTGCCAGCTTCCCGACAGGGTTGAACACTGAAGCTTTCTTT. Translation gives CASFPTGLNTEAFF.

This clone was detected only a few times. The rearrangement uses TRBV6-6 and TRBJ1-2, with 7 bases matching TRBD1. The germline CDR1 and CDR2 sequences are MNHNY and SVGAGI (reference sequence). The V gene end was trimmed by 4 bases and the J gene end by 6 bases; junction bases not matched to a gene: 8. The CDR3 has 14 amino acids. CDR3 sequence (DNA): TGTGCCAGCAGTTCCTCGGACAGGACAAATGGCTACACCTTC. Its protein product is CASSSSDRTNGYTF.

The J gene is TRBJ1-2, the V gene TRBV5-1, with D tentatively TRBD1 (5 bases). V was shortened by 2 bases and J by 3 bases, with 11 bases between the two germline ends. The CDR3 totals 14 residues. Germline CDR1 is SGHRS and CDR2 is YFSETQ. In nucleotides, the CDR3 is TGCGCCAGCAGCTTCGCGGGGACGGACTATGGCTACACCTTC. This codes for CASSFAGTDYGYTF.

The chain carries TRBV10-3 and TRBJ1-4; D uncertain. CDR1 ENHRY and CDR2 SYGVKD come from the germline V gene. This CDR3 comprises 13 residues. V was shortened by 4 bases and J by 1 base, with 4 bases between the two germline ends. The CDR3 coding sequence is TGTGCCATCAGTGCACAAACTAATGAAAAACTGTTTTTT. Its protein product is CAISAQTNEKLFF.

This clone was seen more than once but under ten times. The same CDR3 can be traced to other DNA sequences in this sample. This chain connects TRBV7-8 to TRBJ1-1, with 10 positions matching TRBD1. Unmatched junction bases numbered 4, after V lost 2 bases and J lost 1 base. The CDR3 is 16 amino acids. Germline assignment: CDR1 SGHVS and CDR2 FQNEAQ. CDR3 DNA: TGTGCCAGCAGCTTAAGGGACAGGGGCTCGAACACTGAAGCTTTCTTT. Its translation: CASSLRDRGSNTEAFF.

The genes are TRBV4-1 and TRBJ2-3; D gene unclear. The germline V and J ends were trimmed by 1 base and 0 bases, with 8 bases remaining between them. Germline CDR1 reads MGHRA; CDR2 reads YSYEKL. The CDR3 covers 15 residues. The CDR3 region is CASSQGHTSTDTQYF. The CDR3 region has the DNA TGCGCCAGCAGCCAAGGCCACACCAGCACAGATACGCAGTATTTT.

The chain carries TRBV7-2 and TRBJ1-2; 8 positions match TRBD1. Germline V gene lookup returns CDR1 SGHTA and CDR2 FQGNSA. CDR3 length: 15 residues. Germline trimming cut 7 bases from V and 0 bases from J; bases unmatched to any gene: 7. The chain's CDR3 is CASTLDRGANYGYTF. In nucleotides, the CDR3 is TGTGCCAGCACCCTAGACAGGGGAGCTAACTATGGCTACACCTTC.

In DNA, the CDR3 is TGTGCCAGTAGTCGCAGGAGGGCTACCGGTCGCTCTTACGAGCAGTACTTC. Translated, it gives CASSRRRATGRSYEQYF. V gene TRBV19 combines with J gene TRBJ2-7; weak D call: TRBD2 (6 bases). The ends were cut back, 5 bases at V and 4 bases at J, with 24 bases in the middle. This CDR3 has 17 amino acids. In germline, CDR1 is LNHDA, CDR2 SQIVND (reference sequence).

This clone was seen more than once but under ten times. The chain uses TRBV10-3 and TRBJ1-1, with no clear D. The CDR3 sequence is 14 residues long. With 0 bases removed from V and 5 bases from J, the gap between germline ends came to 10 bases. Germline V CDR1 and CDR2: ENHRY, SYGVKD. CDR3 region: CAISESPGETEAFF. The CDR3 region has the DNA TGTGCCATCAGTGAGTCTCCTGGGGAGACTGAAGCTTTCTTT.